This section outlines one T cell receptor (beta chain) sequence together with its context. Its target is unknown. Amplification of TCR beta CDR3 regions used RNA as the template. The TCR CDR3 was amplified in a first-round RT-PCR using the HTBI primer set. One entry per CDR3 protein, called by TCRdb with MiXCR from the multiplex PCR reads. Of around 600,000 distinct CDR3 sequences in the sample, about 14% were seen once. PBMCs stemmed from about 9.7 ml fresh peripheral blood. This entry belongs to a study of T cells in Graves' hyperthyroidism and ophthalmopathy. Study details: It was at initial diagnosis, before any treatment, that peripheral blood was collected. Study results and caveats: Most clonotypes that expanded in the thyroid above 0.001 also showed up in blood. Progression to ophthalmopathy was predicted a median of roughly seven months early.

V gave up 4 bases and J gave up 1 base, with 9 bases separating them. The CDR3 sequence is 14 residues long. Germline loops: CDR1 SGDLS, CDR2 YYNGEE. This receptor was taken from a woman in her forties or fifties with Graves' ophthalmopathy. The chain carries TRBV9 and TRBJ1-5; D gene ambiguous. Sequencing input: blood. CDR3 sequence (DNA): TGTGCCAGCAGCTTTGACCCGAGCAATCAGCCCCAGCATTTT. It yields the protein CASSFDPSNQPQHF.